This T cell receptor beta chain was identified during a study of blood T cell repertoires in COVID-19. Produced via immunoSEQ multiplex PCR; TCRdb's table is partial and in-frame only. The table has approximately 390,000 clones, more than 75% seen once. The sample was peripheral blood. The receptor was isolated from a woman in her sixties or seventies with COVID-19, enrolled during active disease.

CDR3 nucleotide sequence: TGTGCCAGCAGCCCCGGGACAGGGGGAAACACCATATATTTT. Residues: CASSPGTGGNTIYF. The chain is built from TRBV11-3 and TRBJ1-3; 9 nucleotides line up with TRBD1. The trim removed 5 bases at V and 4 bases at J, leaving 3 bases unmatched. Germline-derived CDR1 and CDR2 are SGHNT and YENEEA. The CDR3 totals 14 residues.